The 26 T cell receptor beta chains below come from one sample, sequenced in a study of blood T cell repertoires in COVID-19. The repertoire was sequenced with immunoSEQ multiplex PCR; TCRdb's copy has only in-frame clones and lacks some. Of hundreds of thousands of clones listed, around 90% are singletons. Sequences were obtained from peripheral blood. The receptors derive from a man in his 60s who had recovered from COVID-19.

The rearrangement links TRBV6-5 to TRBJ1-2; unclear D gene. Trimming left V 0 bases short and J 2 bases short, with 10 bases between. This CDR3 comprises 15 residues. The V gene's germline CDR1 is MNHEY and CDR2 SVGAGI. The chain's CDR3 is CASSYSATGNYGYTF. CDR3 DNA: TGTGCCAGCAGTTACTCCGCCACGGGGAACTATGGCTACACCTTC.

For the CDR3, the DNA is TGTGCCAGCAGCTTAGATCCCCGGGGACTAGCGGGAATGGAGCAGTACTTC. This gives the protein CASSLDPRGLAGMEQYF. This sequence joins TRBV11-2 and TRBJ2-7; TRBD2 matches 13 bases. After removal of 0 bases from V and 7 bases from J, the junction contained 9 bases not matched to a gene. The CDR3 consists of 17 residues. Germline lookup yields CDR1 SGHAT and CDR2 FQNNGV.

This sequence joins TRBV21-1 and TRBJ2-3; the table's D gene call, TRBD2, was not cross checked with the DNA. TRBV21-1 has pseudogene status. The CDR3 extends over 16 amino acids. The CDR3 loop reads CASSKGLAGETDTQYF. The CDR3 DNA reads TGTGCCAGCAGCAAAGGACTAGCGGGAGAGACAGATACGCAGTATTTT.

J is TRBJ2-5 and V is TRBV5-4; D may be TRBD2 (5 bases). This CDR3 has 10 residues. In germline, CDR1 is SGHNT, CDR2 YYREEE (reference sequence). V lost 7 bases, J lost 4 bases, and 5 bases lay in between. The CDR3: CASGGETQYF. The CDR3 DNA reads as TGTGCCAGCGGAGGAGAGACCCAGTACTTC. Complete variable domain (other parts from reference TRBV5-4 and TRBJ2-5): ETGVTQSPTHLIKTRGQQVTLRCSSQSGHNTVSWYQQALGQGPQFIFQYYREEENGRGNFPPRFSGLQFPNYSSELNVNALELDDSALYLCASGGETQYFGPGTRLLVL.

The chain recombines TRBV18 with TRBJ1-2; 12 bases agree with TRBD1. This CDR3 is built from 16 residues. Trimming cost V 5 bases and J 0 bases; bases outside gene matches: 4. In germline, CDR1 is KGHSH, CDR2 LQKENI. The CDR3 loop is CASSEGTGGTNYGYTF. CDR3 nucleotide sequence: TGTGCCAGCTCAGAAGGGACAGGGGGCACTAACTATGGCTACACCTTC.

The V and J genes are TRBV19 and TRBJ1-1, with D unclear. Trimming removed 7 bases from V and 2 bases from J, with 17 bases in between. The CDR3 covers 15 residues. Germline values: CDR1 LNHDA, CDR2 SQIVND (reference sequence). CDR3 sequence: CASTIIDATNTEAFF. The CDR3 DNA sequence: TGTGCCAGTACCATCATAGATGCAACTAACACTGAAGCTTTCTTT.

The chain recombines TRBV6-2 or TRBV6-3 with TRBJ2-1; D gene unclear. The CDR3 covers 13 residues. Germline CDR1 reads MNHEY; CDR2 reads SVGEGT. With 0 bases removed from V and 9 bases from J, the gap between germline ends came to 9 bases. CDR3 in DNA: TGTGCCAGCAGTTACTCGATATTAGTTGAGCAGTTCTTC. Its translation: CASSYSILVEQFF.

CDR3 sequence reads: CATRRGQGVPTYNEQFF. CDR3 sequence (DNA): TGTGCCACCAGACGAGGACAGGGGGTTCCTACCTACAATGAGCAGTTCTTC. This chain links TRBV15 with TRBJ2-1, with 10 bases fitting TRBD1. The V segment lost 6 bases and the J segment 2 bases; nucleotides outside the gene matches: 10. The germline gives CDR1 LNHNV, CDR2 YYDKDF (reference sequence). The CDR3 contains 17 residues.

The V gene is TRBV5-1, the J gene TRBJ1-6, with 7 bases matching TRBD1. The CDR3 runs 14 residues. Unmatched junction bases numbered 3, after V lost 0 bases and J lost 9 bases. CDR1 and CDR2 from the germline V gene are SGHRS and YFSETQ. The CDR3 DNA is TGCGCCAGCAGCTTGGGACAGGGTGTTTCACCCCTCCACTTT. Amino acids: CASSLGQGVSPLHF.

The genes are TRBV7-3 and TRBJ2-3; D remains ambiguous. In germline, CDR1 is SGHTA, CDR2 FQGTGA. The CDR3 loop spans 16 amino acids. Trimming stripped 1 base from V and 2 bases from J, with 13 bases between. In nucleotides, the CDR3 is TGTGCCAGCAGCTTAAAGCCGGCAACTATCACAGATACGCAGTATTTT. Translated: CASSLKPATITDTQYF.

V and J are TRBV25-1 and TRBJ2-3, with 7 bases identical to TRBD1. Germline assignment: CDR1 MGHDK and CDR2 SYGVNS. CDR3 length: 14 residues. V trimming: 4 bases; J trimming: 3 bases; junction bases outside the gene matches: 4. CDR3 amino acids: CASSATGVTDTQYF. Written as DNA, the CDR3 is TGTGCCAGCAGTGCTACAGGGGTGACAGATACGCAGTATTTT.

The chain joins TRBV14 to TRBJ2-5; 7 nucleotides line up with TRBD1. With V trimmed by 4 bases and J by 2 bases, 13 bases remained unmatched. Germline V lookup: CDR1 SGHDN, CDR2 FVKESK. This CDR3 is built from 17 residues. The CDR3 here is CASSPGQTIPWQETQYF. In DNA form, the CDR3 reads TGTGCCAGCAGCCCGGGACAGACCATCCCATGGCAAGAGACCCAGTACTTC.

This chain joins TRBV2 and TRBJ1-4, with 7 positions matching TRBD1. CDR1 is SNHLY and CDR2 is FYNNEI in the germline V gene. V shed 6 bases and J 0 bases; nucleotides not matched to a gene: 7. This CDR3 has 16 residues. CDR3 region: CASRDTQGATNEKLFF. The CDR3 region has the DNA TGTGCCAGCAGAGATACCCAGGGGGCAACTAATGAAAAACTGTTTTTT.

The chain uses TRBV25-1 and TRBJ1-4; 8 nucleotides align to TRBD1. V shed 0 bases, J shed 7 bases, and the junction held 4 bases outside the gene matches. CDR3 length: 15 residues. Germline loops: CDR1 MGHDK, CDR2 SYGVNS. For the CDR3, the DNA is TGTGCCAGCAGTGAATATCTCACAGGGGGTGAAAAACTGTTTTTT. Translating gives CASSEYLTGGEKLFF.

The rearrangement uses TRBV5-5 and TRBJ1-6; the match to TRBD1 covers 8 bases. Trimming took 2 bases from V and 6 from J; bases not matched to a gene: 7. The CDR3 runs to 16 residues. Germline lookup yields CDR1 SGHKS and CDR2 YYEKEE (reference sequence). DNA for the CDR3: TGTGCCAGCAGCTTTTCTGGGACAGGCGGTAATTCACCCCTCCACTTT. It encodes CASSFSGTGGNSPLHF.

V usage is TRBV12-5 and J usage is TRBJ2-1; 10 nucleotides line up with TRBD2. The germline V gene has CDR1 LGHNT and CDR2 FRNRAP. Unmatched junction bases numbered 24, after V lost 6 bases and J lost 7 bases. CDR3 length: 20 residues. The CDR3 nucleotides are TGTGCTAGTGGCCGAGGGGGGAAGGGGGCTGGTCTAGCGGGAGTGAATGAGCAGTTCTTC. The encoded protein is CASGRGGKGAGLAGVNEQFF.

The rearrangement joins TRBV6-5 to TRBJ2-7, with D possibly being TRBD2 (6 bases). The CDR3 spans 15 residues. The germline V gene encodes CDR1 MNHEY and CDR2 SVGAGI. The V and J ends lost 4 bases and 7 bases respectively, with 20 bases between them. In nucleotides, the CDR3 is TGTGCCAGCAGTTCGTTTGCGGGGCACCCTGGGGAGCAGTACTTC. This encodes CASSSFAGHPGEQYF.

The CDR3 reads CASSLGGAYYGYTF. Here the CDR3 DNA reads TGCGCCAGCAGCTTAGGGGGGGCCTACTATGGCTACACCTTC. The V gene is TRBV5-1, the J gene TRBJ1-2, with TRBD1 as a possible D gene (6 bases). This CDR3 has 14 amino acids. Germline CDR1 SGHRS, CDR2 YFSETQ. V lost 2 bases and J lost 3, with 11 bases in between.

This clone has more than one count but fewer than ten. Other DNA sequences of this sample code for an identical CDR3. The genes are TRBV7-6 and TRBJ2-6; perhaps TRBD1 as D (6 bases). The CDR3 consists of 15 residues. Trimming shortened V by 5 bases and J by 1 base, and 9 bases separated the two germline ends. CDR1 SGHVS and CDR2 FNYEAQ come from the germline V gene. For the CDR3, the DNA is TGTGCCAGCAGCCGAGGGGGTTCTGGGGCCAACGTCCTGACTTTC. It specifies CASSRGGSGANVLTF.

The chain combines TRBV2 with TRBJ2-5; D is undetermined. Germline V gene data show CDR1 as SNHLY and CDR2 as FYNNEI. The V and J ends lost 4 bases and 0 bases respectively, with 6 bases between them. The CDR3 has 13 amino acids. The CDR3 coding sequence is TGTGCCAGCAGTGTCGAGTACCAAGAGACCCAGTACTTC. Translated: CASSVEYQETQYF.

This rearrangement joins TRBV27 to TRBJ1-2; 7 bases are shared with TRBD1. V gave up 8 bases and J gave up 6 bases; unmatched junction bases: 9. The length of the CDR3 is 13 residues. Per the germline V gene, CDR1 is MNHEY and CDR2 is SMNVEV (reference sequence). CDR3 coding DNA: TGTGCCAGCCGCCTGACAGGGACTCATGGCTACACCTTC. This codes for CASRLTGTHGYTF.

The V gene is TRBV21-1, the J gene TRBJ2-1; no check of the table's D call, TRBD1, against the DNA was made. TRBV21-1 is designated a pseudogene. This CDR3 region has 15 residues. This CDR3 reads CASSMGQDSYNEQFF. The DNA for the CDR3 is TGTGCCAGCAGCATGGGGCAGGACTCCTACAATGAGCAGTTCTTC.

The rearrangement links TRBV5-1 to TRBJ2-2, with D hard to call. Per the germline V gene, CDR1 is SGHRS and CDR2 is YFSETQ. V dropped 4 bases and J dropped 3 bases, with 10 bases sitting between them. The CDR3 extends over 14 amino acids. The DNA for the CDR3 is TGCGCCAGCAGCACATCGGGTTACACCGGGGAGCTGTTTTTT. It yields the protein CASSTSGYTGELFF.

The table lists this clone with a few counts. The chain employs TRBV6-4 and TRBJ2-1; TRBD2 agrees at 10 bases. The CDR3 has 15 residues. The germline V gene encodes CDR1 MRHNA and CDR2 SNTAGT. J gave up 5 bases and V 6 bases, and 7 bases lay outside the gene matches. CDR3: CASSETSGANNEQFF. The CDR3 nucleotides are TGTGCCAGCAGCGAAACTAGCGGGGCAAACAATGAGCAGTTCTTC.

The CDR3 reads CASSPQETNEKLFF. Written as DNA, the CDR3 is TGTGCCAGCAGCCCACAGGAAACTAATGAAAAACTGTTTTTT. The chain combines TRBV5-4 with TRBJ1-4; possible D gene TRBD1, 5 bases. The ends were cut back, 4 bases at V and 1 base at J, with 8 bases in the middle. The CDR3 is made up of 14 amino acids. Germline V CDR1 and CDR2: SGHNT, YYREEE (reference sequence).

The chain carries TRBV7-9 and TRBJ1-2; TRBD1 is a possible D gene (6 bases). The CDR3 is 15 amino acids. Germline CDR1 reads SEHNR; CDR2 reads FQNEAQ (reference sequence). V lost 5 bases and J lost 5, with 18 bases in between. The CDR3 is CASSPAGGAGYGYTF. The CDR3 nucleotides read TGTGCCAGCAGCCCCGCTGGGGGGGCCGGGTATGGCTACACCTTC.